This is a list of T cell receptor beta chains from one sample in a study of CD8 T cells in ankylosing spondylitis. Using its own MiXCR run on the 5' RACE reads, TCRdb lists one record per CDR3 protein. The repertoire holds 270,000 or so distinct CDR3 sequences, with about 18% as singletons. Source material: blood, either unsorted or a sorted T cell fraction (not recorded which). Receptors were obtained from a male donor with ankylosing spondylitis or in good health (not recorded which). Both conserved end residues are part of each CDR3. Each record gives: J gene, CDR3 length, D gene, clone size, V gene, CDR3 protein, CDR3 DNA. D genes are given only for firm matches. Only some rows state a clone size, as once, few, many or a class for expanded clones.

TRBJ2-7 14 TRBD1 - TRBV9 CASSVEGQVYEQYF TGTGCCAGCAGCGTAGAGGGACAGGTCTACGAGCAGTACTTC
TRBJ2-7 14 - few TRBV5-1 CASSLGQGHYEQYF TGCGCCAGCAGCTTGGGGCAGGGCCACTACGAGCAGTACTTC
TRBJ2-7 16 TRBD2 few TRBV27 CASSFYGTSQDYEQYF TGTGCCAGCAGTTTCTATGGGACTAGTCAAGACTACGAGCAGTACTTC
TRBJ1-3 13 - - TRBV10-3 CAISGVREDTIYF TGTGCCATCAGTGGCGTCAGGGAAGACACCATATATTTT
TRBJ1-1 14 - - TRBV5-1 CASSLMPLNTEAFF TGCGCCAGCAGCTTGATGCCCCTGAACACTGAAGCTTTCTTT
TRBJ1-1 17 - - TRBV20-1 CSARDLMTRIVNTEAFF TGCAGTGCTAGAGATCTCATGACACGAATAGTGAACACTGAAGCTTTCTTT
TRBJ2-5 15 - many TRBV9 CASSVEGTGKETQYF TGTGCCAGCAGCGTAGAGGGGACGGGCAAAGAGACCCAGTACTTC
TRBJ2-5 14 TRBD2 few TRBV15 CATSRERGVETQYF TGTGCCACCAGCAGAGAACGGGGGGTAGAGACCCAGTACTTC
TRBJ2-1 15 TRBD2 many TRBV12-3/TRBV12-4 CASSFGGRNYNEQFF TGTGCCAGCAGTTTCGGCGGGAGGAACTACAATGAGCAGTTCTTC
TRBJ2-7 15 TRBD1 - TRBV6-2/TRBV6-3 CASSYGQGLTYEQYF TGTGCCAGCAGCTACGGACAGGGGCTAACTTACGAGCAGTACTTC
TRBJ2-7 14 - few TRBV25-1 CASSVLAVAGEQYF TGTGCCAGCAGTGTTTTAGCGGTCGCTGGCGAGCAGTACTTC
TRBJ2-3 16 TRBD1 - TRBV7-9 CASSTTGTEITDTQYF TGTGCCAGCAGCACTACCGGGACAGAAATCACAGATACGCAGTATTTT
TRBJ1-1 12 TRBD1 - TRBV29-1 CSVDSGGVEAFF TGCAGCGTTGATTCAGGGGGGGTTGAAGCTTTCTTT
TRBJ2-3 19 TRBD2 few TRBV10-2 CASSESGLAGKIITDTQYF TGCGCCAGCAGTGAGTCTGGGCTAGCGGGCAAGATAATCACAGATACGCAGTATTTT
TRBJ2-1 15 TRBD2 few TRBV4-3 CASSPGLAEGFGQFF TGCGCCAGCAGCCCTGGACTAGCGGAGGGTTTCGGGCAGTTCTTC
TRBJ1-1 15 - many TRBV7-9 CASSLPDLPAAEAFF TGTGCCAGCAGCCTCCCGGACCTCCCGGCAGCTGAAGCTTTCTTT
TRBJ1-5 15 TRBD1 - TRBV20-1 CSARELGQGDQPQHF TGCAGTGCTAGAGAACTTGGACAGGGGGATCAGCCCCAGCATTTT
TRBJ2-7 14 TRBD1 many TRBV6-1 CASSVTGGAYEQYF TGTGCCAGCAGTGTGACAGGGGGCGCCTACGAGCAGTACTTC
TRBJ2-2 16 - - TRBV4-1 CASSQDSNSGTGELFF TGCGCCAGCAGCCAAGATTCGAACAGTGGCACCGGGGAGCTGTTTTTT
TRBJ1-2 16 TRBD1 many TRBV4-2 CASSQGGQGVGYGYTF TGTGCCAGCAGCCAAGGCGGACAGGGGGTGGGCTATGGCTACACCTTC
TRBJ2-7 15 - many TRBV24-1 CATSDLQQAAYEQYF TGTGCCACCAGTGATTTGCAACAGGCCGCCTACGAGCAGTACTTC
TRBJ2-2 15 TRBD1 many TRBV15 CATRPGTGHTGELFF TGTGCCACAAGACCAGGGACAGGACACACCGGGGAGCTGTTTTTT
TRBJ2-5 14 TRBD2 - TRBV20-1 CSASSSGRQETQYF TGCAGTGCTAGCTCTAGCGGGCGCCAAGAGACCCAGTACTTC
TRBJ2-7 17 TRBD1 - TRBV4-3 CASSQDVIQGARREQYF TGCGCCAGCAGCCAAGATGTTATCCAGGGGGCGCGGCGCGAGCAGTACTTC
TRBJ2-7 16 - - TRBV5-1 CASSLDGIPSDYEQYF TGCGCCAGCAGCTTGGACGGGATCCCGTCCGACTACGAGCAGTACTTC
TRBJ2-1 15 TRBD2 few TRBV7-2 CASSLLGGGADEQFF TGTGCCAGCAGCCTCCTCGGGGGAGGGGCAGATGAGCAGTTCTTC
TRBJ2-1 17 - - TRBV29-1 CSVDLGGGVLINNEQFF TGCAGCGTTGATTTAGGAGGAGGGGTACTGATAAACAATGAGCAGTTCTTC